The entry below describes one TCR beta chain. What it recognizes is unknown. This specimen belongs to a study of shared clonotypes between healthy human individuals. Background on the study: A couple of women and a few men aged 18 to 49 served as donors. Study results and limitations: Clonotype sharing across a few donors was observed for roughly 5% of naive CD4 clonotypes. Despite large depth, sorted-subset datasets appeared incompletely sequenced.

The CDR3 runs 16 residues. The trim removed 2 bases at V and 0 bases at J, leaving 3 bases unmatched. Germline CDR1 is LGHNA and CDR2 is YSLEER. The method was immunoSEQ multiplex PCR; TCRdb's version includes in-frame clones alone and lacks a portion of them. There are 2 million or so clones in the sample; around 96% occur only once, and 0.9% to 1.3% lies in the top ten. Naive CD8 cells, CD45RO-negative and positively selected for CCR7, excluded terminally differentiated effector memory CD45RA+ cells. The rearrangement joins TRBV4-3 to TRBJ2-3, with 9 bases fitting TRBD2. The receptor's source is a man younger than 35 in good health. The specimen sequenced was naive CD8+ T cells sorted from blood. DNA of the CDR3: TGCGCCAGCAGCCAATGGACTAGCGCTAGCACAGATACGCAGTATTTT. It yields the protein CASSQWTSASTDTQYF.